These T cell receptor beta chains were read from a single sample in a study of cytomegalovirus exposure and HLA in healthy donors. The method was immunoSEQ multiplex PCR; TCRdb's version includes in-frame clones alone and lacks a portion of them. The table includes fewer than 200,000 clones, approximately 74% detected once. Sequenced input: PBMCs. All receptors derive from a woman aged 25-40 years in good health and CMV-seronegative. Each CDR3 is given with its conserved first and last residue. A D gene is named only where the DNA matches it firmly. Size values are once, few and many counts, or a class for expanded clones, and some rows have none.

cdr3_length	d_call	v_call	clone_size	j_call	cdr3_aa	cdr3_nt
14	NA	TRBV25-1	NA	TRBJ2-7	CASSESPGTYEQYF	TGTGCCAGCAGTGAATCCCCGGGGACCTACGAGCAGTACTTC
14	TRBD1	TRBV28	NA	TRBJ1-5	CASAHRGLGQPQHF	TGTGCCAGCGCCCATAGGGGGCTTGGTCAGCCCCAGCATTTT
11	NA	TRBV29-1	few	TRBJ1-1	CSVSGPPEAFF	TGCAGCGTTTCAGGGCCTCCTGAAGCTTTCTTT
14	TRBD1	TRBV7-9	NA	TRBJ1-2	CATPGTGSNYGYTF	TGTGCCACCCCCGGGACAGGATCTAACTATGGCTACACCTTC
19	TRBD1	TRBV5-1	NA	TRBJ1-2	CASSSTGTVGTLLGYGYTF	TGCGCCAGCAGCTCTACCGGGACAGTCGGGACACTACTGGGCTATGGCTACACCTTC
16	TRBD2	TRBV12-5	once	TRBJ2-2	CASGSASGGSTGELFF	TGTGCTAGTGGTTCGGCTAGCGGGGGGAGCACCGGGGAGCTGTTTTTT
15	TRBD1	TRBV7-7	once	TRBJ2-3	CASSLLQGATDTQYF	TGTGCCAGCAGCTTGCTACAGGGGGCTACAGATACGCAGTATTTT
17	TRBD2	TRBV5-1	NA	TRBJ2-2	CASSLLGGGEHAGELFF	TGCGCCAGCAGCTTGTTAGGCGGGGGTGAACACGCCGGGGAGCTGTTTTTT
15	NA	TRBV4-2	once	TRBJ2-2	CASSDREANTGELFF	TGTGCCAGCAGTGACAGGGAGGCGAACACCGGGGAGCTGTTTTTT
14	NA	TRBV7-2	NA	TRBJ1-5	CASSRTGLDQPQHF	TGTGCCAGCAGCCGTACGGGTCTAGATCAGCCCCAGCATTTT
12	TRBD2	TRBV15	NA	TRBJ2-1	CATSTRTSVKFF	TGTGCCACCAGCACGAGGACTAGTGTTAAGTTCTTC
15	NA	TRBV6-1	NA	TRBJ2-1	CASSELGAFQGEQFF	TGTGCCAGCAGTGAACTGGGGGCCTTTCAGGGTGAGCAGTTCTTC
16	NA	TRBV7-8	NA	TRBJ2-7	CASSLGVRGITYEQYF	TGTGCCAGCAGCTTAGGTGTTCGGGGTATTACCTACGAGCAGTACTTC
15	NA	TRBV7-2	NA	TRBJ2-5	CASSLGPHQRETQYF	TGTGCCAGCAGCTTAGGTCCTCACCAGAGGGAGACCCAGTACTTC
13	NA	TRBV7-2	once	TRBJ2-7	CASSFDRAYEQYF	TGTGCCAGCAGTTTTGACAGAGCCTACGAGCAGTACTTC
16	TRBD2	TRBV2	NA	TRBJ2-1	CASSEASGGANNEQFF	TGTGCCAGCAGTGAGGCTAGCGGGGGCGCAAACAATGAGCAGTTCTTC